These 21 T cell receptor beta chains originate from one sample sequenced in a study of memory CD4+ T cells and cytomegalovirus serostatus. The sort gate was single viable CD3+CD4+CD8-CD45RO+ cells for memory CD4+ T cells. Repertoires were generated with immunoSEQ multiplex PCR, while TCRdb's copy carries only in-frame clones and drops some. The data contain about 46,000 clones, 60% to 85% of them singletons. Material: memory CD4+ T cells from blood. Receptor source: an adult in good health and CMV-seronegative.

By share of the sample, this clone is medium-sized (0.01 to 0.1%). In the same sample, other DNA sequences code for this CDR3. The V and J genes are TRBV4-1 and TRBJ1-2, with a possible D match to TRBD1 (5 bases). The V gene's germline CDR1 is MGHRA and CDR2 YSYEKL. Between the trimmed V and J ends, which lost 1 base and 8 bases, there was a span of 11 bases. This CDR3 has 13 amino acids. DNA for the CDR3: TGCGCCAGCAGCCAAGGGTCAGGGCGAGGCTACACCTTC. Translated, it gives CASSQGSGRGYTF.

The chain uses TRBV6-1 and TRBJ2-1; D is ambiguous. The germline V gene has CDR1 MNHNS and CDR2 SASEGT. This CDR3 region has 14 residues. The V gene lost 6 bases and the J gene lost 0 bases, with 9 bases spanning the gap. The CDR3 region is CASSDIYSYNEQFF. Here the CDR3 DNA reads TGTGCCAGCAGCGACATATACTCCTACAATGAGCAGTTCTTC.

The chain uses TRBV6-1 and TRBJ2-6; D remains ambiguous. Between the trimmed V and J ends, which lost 3 bases and 0 bases, there was a span of 12 bases. Per the germline V gene, CDR1 is MNHNS and CDR2 is SASEGT. CDR3 length: 17 amino acids. CDR3 in DNA: TGTGCCAGCAGTGACCGGGCGGCCTTCTCTGGGGCCAACGTCCTGACTTTC. Its protein is CASSDRAAFSGANVLTF.

The DNA for the CDR3 is TGTGCCAGCAGCGTAGTCAGGGGGCTGACGGCCGGGGAGCTGTTTTTT. Translation gives CASSVVRGLTAGELFF. The chain carries TRBV9 and TRBJ2-2, with TRBD1 matching 8 bases. V was clipped by 0 bases and J by 6 bases; unmatched bases: 7. CDR1 and CDR2 (germline): SGDLS, YYNGEE. The CDR3 has 16 residues.

The rearrangement links TRBV10-3 to TRBJ2-3, with TRBD1 matching 8 bases. The CDR3 extends over 15 amino acids. The J segment lost 1 base and the V segment lost 4 bases, leaving 4 bases of the junction unmatched. The germline gives CDR1 ENHRY, CDR2 SYGVKD. The CDR3 is CAISGPGQGTDTQYF. DNA of the CDR3: TGTGCCATCAGTGGCCCGGGACAGGGCACAGATACGCAGTATTTT.

The rearrangement joins TRBV5-4 to TRBJ2-7; D gene unclear. The CDR3 runs 14 residues. Germline assignment: CDR1 SGHNT and CDR2 YYREEE (reference sequence). V was trimmed by 3 bases and J by 3 bases, leaving 13 bases between them. This chain's CDR3 is CASSSPDGGYEQYF. For the CDR3, the DNA is TGTGCCAGCAGCTCGCCTGATGGCGGCTACGAGCAGTACTTC.

The rearrangement uses TRBV4-1 and TRBJ1-2; D might be TRBD1 (5 bases). Trimming removed 0 bases from V and 7 bases from J, with 9 bases in between. Germline V gives CDR1 MGHRA, CDR2 YSYEKL. CDR3 length: 13 residues. The CDR3 sequence is CASSQDRVLGYTF. The CDR3 DNA sequence: TGCGCCAGCAGCCAAGACAGGGTTCTTGGCTACACCTTC.

The CDR3 sequence: CASSMTGDYGYTF. CDR3 DNA sequence: TGTGCCAGCAGTATGACAGGGGACTATGGCTACACCTTC. The chain carries TRBV6-4 and TRBJ1-2, with 8 bases lining up with TRBD1. The CDR3 length is 13 residues. Looked up from germline, CDR1 is MRHNA and CDR2 is SNTAGT. Trimming at V came to 5 bases and at J to 3 bases, leaving 2 bases not matched to a gene.

The chain has TRBV6-6 and TRBJ1-3; D remains ambiguous. From germline, CDR1 is MNHNY and CDR2 SVGAGI (reference sequence). V was pared by 6 bases and J by 0 bases, with 9 bases between. This CDR3 contains 14 residues. CDR3 DNA: TGTGCCAGCAGGGAGGGCGGCTCTGGAAACACCATATATTTT. Translated, it gives CASREGGSGNTIYF.

The rearrangement joins TRBV11-2 to TRBJ2-5; possibly TRBD1 for D (5 bases). The CDR3 is 13 residues long. The V end lost 3 bases, the J end lost 4 bases, and 9 bases lay between the germline ends. Germline V gives CDR1 SGHAT, CDR2 FQNNGV. CDR3 residues: CASSFKGRETQYF. Written as DNA, the CDR3 is TGTGCCAGCAGCTTCAAGGGGCGAGAGACCCAGTACTTC.

The chain employs TRBV29-1 and TRBJ2-2, with a weak D call TRBD2 (7 bases). Trimming took 2 bases from V and 4 from J, leaving 14 bases between them. This CDR3 comprises 15 residues. CDR1 and CDR2 (germline): SQVTM, ANQGSEA. In DNA, the CDR3 is TGCAGCGTTGAAAGGGGGGGCGCGGGCACCGGGGAGCTGTTTTTT. Translating gives CSVERGGAGTGELFF.

The genes are TRBV19 and TRBJ2-1, with a weak D call TRBD2 (6 bases). Germline CDR1 reads LNHDA; CDR2 reads SQIVND (reference sequence). The CDR3 is 15 amino acids. Between the trimmed V and J ends, which lost 3 bases and 3 bases, there was a span of 12 bases. DNA for the CDR3: TGTGCCAGTAGTATTGATGGGGGAGGCTACAATGAGCAGTTCTTC. Translation gives CASSIDGGGYNEQFF.

This clone has a single count. The chain uses TRBV7-2 and TRBJ1-1, with D possibly matching TRBD1 (5 bases). Deletions cut 2 bases from V and 5 bases from J, with 15 bases between. The CDR3 contains 15 residues. CDR1 is SGHTA, CDR2 FQGNSA, per germline. CDR3: CASSLMGRAGTEAFF. In nucleotides, the CDR3 is TGTGCCAGCAGCTTAATGGGCAGGGCGGGTACTGAAGCTTTCTTT.

This clone was counted a single time. The CDR3: CASSWGGPGTEAFF. CDR3 DNA sequence: TGTGCCAGCAGCTGGGGTGGTCCGGGGACTGAAGCTTTCTTT. This chain joins TRBV5-6 and TRBJ1-1; no reliable D call. The germline V and J ends were trimmed by 3 bases and 5 bases, with 14 bases remaining between them. The CDR3 has 14 residues. CDR1 and CDR2 from the germline V gene are SGHDT and YYEEEE.

The V call is TRBV11-2, the J call TRBJ2-1; 15 bases agree with TRBD2. The V gene end was trimmed by 6 bases and the J gene end by 10 bases; junction bases not matched to a gene: 7. Germline V gene data show CDR1 as SGHAT and CDR2 as FQNNGV. The CDR3 length is 15 residues. As DNA, the CDR3 is TGTGCCAGCAGAGGCGGGACTAGCGGGGGGTTGGAGCAGTTCTTC. Encoded protein: CASRGGTSGGLEQFF.

V usage is TRBV15 and J usage is TRBJ2-5; 10 positions match TRBD1. Germline loops: CDR1 LNHNV, CDR2 YYDKDF (reference sequence). With 5 bases clipped from V and 4 bases from J, the junction kept 7 bases outside the gene matches. This CDR3 comprises 15 residues. CDR3 DNA: TGTGCCACCAGCTCCGGGACAGGGGTCGGAGAGACCCAGTACTTC. Its protein is CATSSGTGVGETQYF.

Only one count was recorded for this clone. V is TRBV20-1 and J is TRBJ2-5; D gene unclear. The ends were cut back, 0 bases at V and 10 bases at J, with 9 bases in the middle. CDR3 size: 11 residues. The V gene's germline CDR1 is DFQATT and CDR2 SNEGSKA (reference sequence). CDR3 sequence: CSARDPPHQYF. The CDR3 DNA follows: TGCAGTGCTAGAGACCCTCCTCACCAGTACTTC.

The rearrangement uses TRBV2 and TRBJ1-5, with 8 nucleotides matching TRBD1. J gave up 5 bases and V 5 bases, and 5 bases lay outside the gene matches. In germline, CDR1 is SNHLY, CDR2 FYNNEI. The CDR3 consists of 14 residues. The CDR3 region is CASSWTGSYQPQHF. The CDR3 region has the DNA TGTGCCAGCAGTTGGACAGGGAGCTATCAGCCCCAGCATTTT.

In its sample, this clone was seen a few times. CDR3 loop: CSARLPTEAFF. The CDR3 DNA follows: TGCAGTGCTAGACTTCCCACTGAAGCTTTCTTT. V usage is TRBV20-1 and J usage is TRBJ1-1; D call uncertain. CDR3 size: 11 residues. Between the trimmed V and J ends, which lost 2 bases and 4 bases, there was a span of 5 bases. Germline V gene data show CDR1 as DFQATT and CDR2 as SNEGSKA (reference sequence).

CDR3 in amino acids: CAWSPGGDQPQHF. The CDR3 coding sequence is TGTGCCTGGAGCCCGGGCGGGGATCAGCCCCAGCATTTT. The chain is built from TRBV30 and TRBJ1-5; D is unclear. V dropped 3 bases and J dropped 5 bases, with 11 bases sitting between them. The CDR3 spans 13 residues. CDR1 and CDR2 from the germline V gene are GTSNPN and SVGIG (reference sequence).

The chain couples TRBV7-2 to TRBJ2-5; 12 nucleotides agree with TRBD2. Germline lookup yields CDR1 SGHTA and CDR2 FQGNSA. There are 17 residues in the CDR3. J gave up 4 bases and V 5 bases, and 11 bases lay outside the gene matches. The CDR3 DNA sequence: TGTGCCAGCAGCGCCACCCTACCGGGACTAGCGGGAGAGACCCAGTACTTC. Its translation: CASSATLPGLAGETQYF.